This T cell receptor (beta chain) comes out of a study of T-cell reconstitution after alpha-beta-depleted transplantation in children. Many counts were recorded for this clonotype. Trimming at V came to 9 bases and at J to 0 bases, leaving 5 bases not matched to a gene. This CDR3 contains 14 residues. CDR1 and CDR2 (germline): ENHRY, SYGVKD. During its preparation, the TCRbeta library received unique molecular identifiers. MiXCR was run by TCRdb on the PCR reads, yielding one entry per CDR3 protein. The sample includes hundreds of thousands of distinct CDR3 sequences, around 9.9% of them seen just once.

The rearrangement links TRBV10-3 to TRBJ2-3; TRBD2 agrees at 8 bases. The sequence was collected from a child younger than two with acute myeloid leukemia, due to receive a stem cell transplant. This specimen was PBMCs, taken before TCRalphabeta/CD19-depleted stem cell transplant. The CDR3 bases are TGTGCCATGACAAGGACTAGCAGCACAGATACGCAGTATTTT. It translates to CAMTRTSSTDTQYF.